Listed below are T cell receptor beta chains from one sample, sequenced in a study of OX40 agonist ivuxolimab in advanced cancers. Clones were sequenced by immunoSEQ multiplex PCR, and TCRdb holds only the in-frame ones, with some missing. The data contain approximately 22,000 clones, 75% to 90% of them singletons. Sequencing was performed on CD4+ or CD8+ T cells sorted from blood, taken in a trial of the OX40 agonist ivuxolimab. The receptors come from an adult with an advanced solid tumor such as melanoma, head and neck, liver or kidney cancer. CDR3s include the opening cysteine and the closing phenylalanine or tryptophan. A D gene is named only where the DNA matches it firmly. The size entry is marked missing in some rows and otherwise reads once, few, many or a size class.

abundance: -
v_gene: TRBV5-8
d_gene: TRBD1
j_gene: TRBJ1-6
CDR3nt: TGTGCCAGCAGCTCCGGACAGGGGGATTCACCCCTCCACTTT
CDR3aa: CASSSGQGDSPLHF

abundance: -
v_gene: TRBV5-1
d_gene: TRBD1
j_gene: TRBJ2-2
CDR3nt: TGCGCCAGCAGCTTGGGACAGGGGGCTTCGAGGACCGGGGAGCTGTTTTTT
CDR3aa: CASSLGQGASRTGELFF

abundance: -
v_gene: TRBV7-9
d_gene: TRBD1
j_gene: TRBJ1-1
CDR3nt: TGTGCCAGCAGCTTAGGACAGGGCCACACTGAAGCTTTCTTT
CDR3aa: CASSLGQGHTEAFF

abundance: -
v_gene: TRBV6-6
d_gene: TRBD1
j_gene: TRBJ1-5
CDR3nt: TGTGCCAGCAGCACCAACAGGGGAGGACAGCCCCAGCATTTT
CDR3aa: CASSTNRGGQPQHF

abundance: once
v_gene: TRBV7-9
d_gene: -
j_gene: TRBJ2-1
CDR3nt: TGTGCCAGCAGCTTAGACTCGAGGGAGAGGTGGGATGAGCAGTTCTTC
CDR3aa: CASSLDSRERWDEQFF

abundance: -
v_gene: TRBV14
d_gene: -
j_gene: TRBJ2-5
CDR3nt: TGTGCCAGCAGCCTTTGGAAAGGGATGGAATTGTACTTC
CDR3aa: CASSLWKGMELYF

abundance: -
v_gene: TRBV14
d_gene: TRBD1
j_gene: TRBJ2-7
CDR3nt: TGTGCCAGCAGCCATGGACAGGGGGCAGACGAGCAGTACTTC
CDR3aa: CASSHGQGADEQYF

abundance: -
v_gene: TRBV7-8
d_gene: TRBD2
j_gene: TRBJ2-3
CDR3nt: TGTGCCAGCAGCTTATTCCTAGCGGGGGGTATCACAGATACGCAGTATTTT
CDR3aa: CASSLFLAGGITDTQYF

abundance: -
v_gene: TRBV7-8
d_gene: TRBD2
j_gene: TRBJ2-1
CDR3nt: TGTGCCAGCAGCTTCGGACTAGCGGGGGGGCGCGGGGAGCAGTTCTTC
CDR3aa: CASSFGLAGGRGEQFF

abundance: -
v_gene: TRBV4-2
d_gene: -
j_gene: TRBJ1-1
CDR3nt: TGTGCCAGCAGCCAAGGCTATACAACTGAAGCTTTCTTT
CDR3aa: CASSQGYTTEAFF

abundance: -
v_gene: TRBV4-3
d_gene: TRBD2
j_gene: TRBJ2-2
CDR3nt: TGCGCCAGCAGCCAAGATTCCGGCGGGGGGGCGAACACCGGGGAGCTGTTTTTT
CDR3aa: CASSQDSGGGANTGELFF

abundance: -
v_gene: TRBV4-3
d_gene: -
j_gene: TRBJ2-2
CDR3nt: TGCGCCAGCAGCCAAGTACTTATGAACACCGGGGAGCTGTTTTTT
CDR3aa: CASSQVLMNTGELFF

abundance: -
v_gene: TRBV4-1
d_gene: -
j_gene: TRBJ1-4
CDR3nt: TGCGCCAGCAGCCAAGACCCCAATAAACTGTTTTTT
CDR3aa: CASSQDPNKLFF

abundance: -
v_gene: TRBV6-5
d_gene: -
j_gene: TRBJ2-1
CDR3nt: TGTGCCAGCAGTTACTTCGGGGGAGGTGAGCAGTTCTTC
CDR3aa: CASSYFGGGEQFF

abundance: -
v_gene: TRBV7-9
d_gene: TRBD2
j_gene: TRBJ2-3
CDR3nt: TGTGCCAGCAGCTTGGGGCTCTTGACTAGCGGAAACACAGATACGCAGTATTTT
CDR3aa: CASSLGLLTSGNTDTQYF

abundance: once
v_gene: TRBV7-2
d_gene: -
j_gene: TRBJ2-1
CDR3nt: TGTGCCAGCGCGGAGAGCTCCTACAATGAGCAGTTCTTC
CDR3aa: CASAESSYNEQFF

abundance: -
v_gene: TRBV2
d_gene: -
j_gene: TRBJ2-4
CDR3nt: TGTGCCAGCATGAATGCCAAAAACATTCAGTACTTC
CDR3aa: CASMNAKNIQYF

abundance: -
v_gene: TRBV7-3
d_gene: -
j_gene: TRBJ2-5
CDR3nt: TGTGCCAGCAGCCCGTGGGGGGAAGGTGGGGAGACCCAGTACTTC
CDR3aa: CASSPWGEGGETQYF

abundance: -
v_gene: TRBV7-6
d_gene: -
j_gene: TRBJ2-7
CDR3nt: TGTGCCAGCAGCGAGGGTCCCGAGCAGTACTTC
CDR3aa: CASSEGPEQYF

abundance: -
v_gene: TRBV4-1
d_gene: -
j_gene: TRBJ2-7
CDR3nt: TGCGCCAGCAGCCAAGAAATAGGCTACGAGCAGTACTTC
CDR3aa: CASSQEIGYEQYF

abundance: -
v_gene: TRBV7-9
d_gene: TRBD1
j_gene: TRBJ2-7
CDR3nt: TGTGCCAGCAGCTTAGCTCAGGGGGCGACCTACGAGCAGTACTTC
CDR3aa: CASSLAQGATYEQYF

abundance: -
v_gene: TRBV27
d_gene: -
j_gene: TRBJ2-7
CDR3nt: TGTGCCAGCAGTCGTACAGGGCTCGAGCAGTACTTC
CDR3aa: CASSRTGLEQYF

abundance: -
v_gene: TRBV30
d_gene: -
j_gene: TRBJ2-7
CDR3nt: TGTGCCTGGAGCCCTTCGACAGACTCCTACGAGCAGTACTTC
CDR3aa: CAWSPSTDSYEQYF

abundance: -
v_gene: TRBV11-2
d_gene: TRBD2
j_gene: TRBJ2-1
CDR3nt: TGTGCCAGCAGTCGCCTGGCGGGAGGGCCGGTTGAGCAGTTCTTC
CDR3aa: CASSRLAGGPVEQFF

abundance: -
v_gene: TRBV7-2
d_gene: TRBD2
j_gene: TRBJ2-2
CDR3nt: TGTGCCAGCAGCTTATCACGCGGGGGGGCCGGGGAGCTGTTTTTT
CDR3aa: CASSLSRGGAGELFF

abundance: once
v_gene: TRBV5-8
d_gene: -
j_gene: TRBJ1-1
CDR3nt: TGTGCCAGCAGCTCCCGAAGGGCGGGCACTGAAGCTTTCTTT
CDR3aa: CASSSRRAGTEAFF

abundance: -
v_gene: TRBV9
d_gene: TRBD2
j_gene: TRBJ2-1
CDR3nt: TGTGCCAGCAGCGTAGTAGGGACTAGCGGGGAAATCTACAATGAGCAGTTCTTC
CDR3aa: CASSVVGTSGEIYNEQFF

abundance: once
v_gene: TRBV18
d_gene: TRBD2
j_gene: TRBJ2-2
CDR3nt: TGTGCCAGCTCACCAGAGAGCGGGGGGGCCACCGGGGAGCTGTTTTTT
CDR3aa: CASSPESGGATGELFF

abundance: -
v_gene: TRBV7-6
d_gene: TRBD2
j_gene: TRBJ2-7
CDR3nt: TGTGCCAGCAGCTTAGCGCGGGGGAGTCCTTCCTACGAGCAGTACTTC
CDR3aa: CASSLARGSPSYEQYF

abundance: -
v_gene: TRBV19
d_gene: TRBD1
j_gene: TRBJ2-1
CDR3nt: TGTGCCAGTAGTATTATGATCGGGACAGGGCCGATTAGCTCCTACAATGAGCAGTTCTTC
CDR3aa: CASSIMIGTGPISSYNEQFF

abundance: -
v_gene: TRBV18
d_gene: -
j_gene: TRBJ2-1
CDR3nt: TGTGCCAGCTCACCAGGGACGAGGGGGGATGAGCAGTTCTTC
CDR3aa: CASSPGTRGDEQFF

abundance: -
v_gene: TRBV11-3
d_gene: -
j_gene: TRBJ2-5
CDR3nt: TGTGCCAGCAGCTTATCAAGGGATACCCATTTGTGGGGACAAGAGACCCAGTACTTC
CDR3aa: CASSLSRDTHLWGQETQYF

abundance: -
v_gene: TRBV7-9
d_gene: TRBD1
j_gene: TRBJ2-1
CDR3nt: TGTGCCAGCAGCCGTCCACGATTACAGGGGGCTTCCTACAATGAGCAGTTCTTC
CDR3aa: CASSRPRLQGASYNEQFF

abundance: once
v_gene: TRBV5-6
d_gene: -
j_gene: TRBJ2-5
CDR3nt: TGTGCCAGCAGCTTGCTTCAGGGCCTCCTGCGGGAGACCCAGTACTTC
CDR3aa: CASSLLQGLLRETQYF

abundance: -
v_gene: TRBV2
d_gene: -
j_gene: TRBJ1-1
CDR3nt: TGTGCCAGCACCTCAGGGGAGGGGACTGAAGCTTTCTTT
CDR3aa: CASTSGEGTEAFF

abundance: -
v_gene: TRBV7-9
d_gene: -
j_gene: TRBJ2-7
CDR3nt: TGTGCCAGCAGCTCCAGACCCTTCGGCGGGATCTCCTACGAGCAGTACTTC
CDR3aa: CASSSRPFGGISYEQYF

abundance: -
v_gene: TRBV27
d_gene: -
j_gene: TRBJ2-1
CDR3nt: TGTGCCAGCAGTTTAATTCCCAGCGGGCCCATATACAATGAGCAGTTCTTC
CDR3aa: CASSLIPSGPIYNEQFF

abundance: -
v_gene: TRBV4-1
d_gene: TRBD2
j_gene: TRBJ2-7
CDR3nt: TGCGCCAGCAGCCAGACTAGCGGGGGCTCCTACGAGCAGTACTTC
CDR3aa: CASSQTSGGSYEQYF

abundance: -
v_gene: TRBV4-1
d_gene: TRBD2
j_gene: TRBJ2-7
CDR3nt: TGCGCCAGCAGCTCTAGCGGGATCGGCGGTGAGCAGTACTTC
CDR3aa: CASSSSGIGGEQYF

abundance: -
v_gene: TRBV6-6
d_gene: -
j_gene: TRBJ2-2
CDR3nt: TGTGCCAGCAGCCCCCCGGGGGTAAACACCGGGGAGCTGTTTTTT
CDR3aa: CASSPPGVNTGELFF

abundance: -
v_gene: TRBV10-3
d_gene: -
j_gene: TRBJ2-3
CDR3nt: TGTGCCATCACGGCAGGGTACGAAGGTACAGATACGCAGTATTTT
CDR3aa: CAITAGYEGTDTQYF

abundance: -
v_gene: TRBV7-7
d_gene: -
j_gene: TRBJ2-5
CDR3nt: TGTGCTAGCAGCTTAGCCGGTCGAGAAGAGACCCAGTACTTC
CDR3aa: CASSLAGREETQYF

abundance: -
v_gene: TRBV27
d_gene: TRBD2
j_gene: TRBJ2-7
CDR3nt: TGTGCCAGCAGTTTTAGGCGGGAGGGCCACGAGCAGTACTTC
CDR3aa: CASSFRREGHEQYF